The next 2 T cell receptor beta chains were all read from a single sample in a study of technical replicates of blood from a handful of donors. The protocol was immunoSEQ multiplex PCR, while the TCRdb copy is restricted to in-frame clones and leaves out a portion. The sample yields 40,000 to 55,000 clones, about 96% seen once. The sequencing sample was made of T cells isolated from PBMCs. These receptors all come from a human donor in good health.

The chain combines TRBV10-1 with TRBJ2-1; D is undetermined. Germline CDR1 reads WNHNN; CDR2 reads SYGVQD (reference sequence). The CDR3 extends over 13 amino acids. Trimming removed 3 bases from V and 0 bases from J, with 3 bases in between. CDR3 sequence reads: CASSDSSYNEQFF. In DNA form, the CDR3 reads TGCGCCAGCAGTGATAGCTCCTACAATGAGCAGTTCTTC.

The V call is TRBV30, the J call TRBJ1-4; 8 bases are a match to TRBD1. The CDR3 sequence is 15 residues long. Germline V gene data show CDR1 as GTSNPN and CDR2 as SVGIG (reference sequence). With 2 bases clipped from V and 4 bases from J, the junction kept 6 bases outside the gene matches. The CDR3 DNA follows: TGTGCCTGGAGTTTCCGGGACAGGAGTAATGAAAAACTGTTTTTT. This sequence encodes CAWSFRDRSNEKLFF.